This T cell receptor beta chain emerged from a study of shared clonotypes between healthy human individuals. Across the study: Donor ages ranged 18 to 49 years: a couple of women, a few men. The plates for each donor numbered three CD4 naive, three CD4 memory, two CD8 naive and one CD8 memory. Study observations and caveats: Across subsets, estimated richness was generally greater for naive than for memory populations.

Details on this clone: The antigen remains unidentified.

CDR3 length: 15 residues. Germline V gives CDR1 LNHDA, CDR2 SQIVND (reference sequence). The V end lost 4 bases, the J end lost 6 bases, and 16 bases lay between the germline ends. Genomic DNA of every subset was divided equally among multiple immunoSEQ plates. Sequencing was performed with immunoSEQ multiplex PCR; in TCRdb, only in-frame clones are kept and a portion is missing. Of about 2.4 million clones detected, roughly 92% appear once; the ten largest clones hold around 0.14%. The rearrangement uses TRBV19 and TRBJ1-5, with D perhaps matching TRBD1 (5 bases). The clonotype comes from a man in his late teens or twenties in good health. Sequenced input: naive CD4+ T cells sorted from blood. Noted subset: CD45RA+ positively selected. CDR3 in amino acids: CASSTQQGGLQPQHF. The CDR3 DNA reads TGTGCCAGTAGTACTCAGCAGGGTGGACTTCAGCCCCAGCATTTT.